The source of this T cell receptor (beta chain) is a study of regulatory T cells in long-lasting Graves disease. According to the study, TCR beta libraries were built with iRepertoire HTBI primers and CDR3-region Arm-PCR. TCRdb redid the calling of the multiplex PCR reads with MiXCR, one entry per CDR3 protein. The sample has approximately 540,000 distinct CDR3 sequences, 12% seen once. Regarding the study as a whole: Preferential use of TRBV28, TRBJ1-2 and TRBJ2-5 was seen in persistent disease.

Time point given: newly diagnosed GD, antithyroid drugs for less than 3 months. RNA extracted from PBMCs served as the sequencing template. This clonotype was counted many times. Its target is not known. Germline V lookup: CDR1 SGHTA, CDR2 FQGNSA. The CDR3 covers 14 residues. V was clipped by 5 bases and J by 11 bases, with 21 bases between them. These data were also filed under a second study, of T cells in Graves' hyperthyroidism and ophthalmopathy. That work adds: The TCR CDR3 was amplified in a first-round RT-PCR using the HTBI primer set.

The input for sequencing was peripheral blood mononuclear cells (PBMCs), taken at new diagnosis, from a patient treated with antithyroid drugs. The chain combines TRBV7-2 with TRBJ1-2, with TRBD1 as a possible D gene (5 bases). This sequence was found in a woman aged 25 to 39 with Graves disease. CDR3 nucleotide sequence: TGTGCCAGCAGCCCAGTGGGGGTTCTGGGGTTTTACACCTTC. Its protein product is CASSPVGVLGFYTF. The full variable domain, with the rest looked up from reference TRBV7-2 and TRBJ1-2, is GAGVSQSPSNKVTEKGKDVELRCDPISGHTALYWYRQSLGQGLEFLIYFQGNSAPDKSGLPSDRFSAERTGGSVSTLTIQRTQQEDSAVYLCASSPVGVLGFYTFGSGTRLTVV.